This T cell receptor (beta chain) was profiled in a study of spatial heterogeneity in lung cancer. Whole-study results and caveats: Blood carried ubiquitous expanded tumor TCRs more at resection than follow-up.

The time point: sample taken at primary tumor resection. The input material, whole RNA from tumor, nontumor lung or frozen PBMC, was sequenced unsorted. This CDR3 is 12 amino acids long. V was pared by 6 bases and J by 6 bases, with 9 bases between. TCRdb analysed the 5' RACE reads with MiXCR anew, one entry per CDR3 protein. Counted here are fewer than 45,000 distinct CDR3 sequences, approximately 6.8% occurring once; the ten biggest clones make up around two fifths. This clonotype showed up many times. Antigen: not known. The specimen comprised PBMCs, sampled at surgery. The chain is built from TRBV12-3 or TRBV12-4 and TRBJ2-1; D not resolved. The sequence was collected from a female donor with early-stage non-small cell lung cancer. The CDR3 DNA sequence: TGTGCCAGCAGCTCAAGACGCAATGAGCAGTTCTTC. Its translation: CASSSRRNEQFF.